This T cell receptor beta chain was sequenced during a study of cytomegalovirus exposure and HLA in healthy donors. Overall study context: The early release's HLA-typed donors yielded approximately 82 million unique TCRs.

Points on this clone: The antigen remains undetermined.

Study results and limitations: Earlier findings revealed that most TCR beta V segments proved productive either about 87% or about 30% of the time.

Primers: 60 Vbeta forward and 13 Jbeta reverse. Data came from immunoSEQ multiplex PCR; TCRdb stores just in-frame clones and leaves some out. The profile shows about 200,000 clones, roughly 83% of them singletons. The germline V gene has CDR1 SNHLY and CDR2 FYNNEI. V lost 1 base and J 6 bases, leaving 13 bases between the germline ends. The CDR3 loop spans 15 amino acids. This chain joins TRBV2 and TRBJ2-1, with D tentatively TRBD2 (6 bases). Material for sequencing was PBMCs. This TCR came from a girl between 10 and 17 years old in good health and CMV-seronegative. For the CDR3, the DNA is TGTGCCAGCAGTGAAGGCCTCCCCGGGAGCAATGAGCAGTTCTTC. Translating it yields CASSEGLPGSNEQFF.